The present T cell receptor (beta chain) was sequenced within a study of PD-1 blockade in classical Hodgkin lymphoma (dated by TCRdb to between 2020 and 2021). In terms of the full investigation: Nivolumab dosing was 3 mg/kg intravenously every 2 weeks, continuing until either disease progression or unacceptable toxicity. The study used CyTOF and TCR beta sequencing to define a peripheral blood immune signature of response to PD-1 blockade in classical Hodgkin lymphoma. The research as a whole found: Among trial patients, those achieving complete response had baseline diversity similar to that of newly diagnosed patients, while diversity was significantly lower in partial responders and progressors. The study was limited to a single clinical trial cohort, and causes of repertoire differences, possibly disease activity or prior therapy, remained undefined. Baseline TCR diversity was reported as lower in newly diagnosed patients than in healthy donors, and lower still in relapsed/refractory patients. Lower diversity was observed in patients in whom nivolumab was started less than 1 year after ASCT, and these patients were excluded from later analyses so that confounding by immune reconstitution would be avoided. By C4D1, a significant rise was seen in CD4+ TCR diversity but not in CD8+ TCR diversity (p=0.0027 vs p=0.16), and the rise was most apparent among complete responders (p=0.02).

The time point label, read with the paper, signifies: cycle 1 day 1 (C1D1), immediately before nivolumab initiation. All trial patients had relapsed after autologous stem cell transplantation, with cohorts A, B and C differing in prior brentuximab vedotin exposure. The trial cohort was composed of about 54 patients with relapsed/refractory classical Hodgkin lymphoma, for whom complete response, partial response or progressive disease was recorded as best overall response. Trial patients were treated with single-agent nivolumab in the multi-cohort phase II CheckMate 205 trial. An independent review committee assessed best overall response using the 2007 International Working Group response criteria. Trial PBMCs were obtained immediately prior to nivolumab initiation (C1D1) and on therapy at cycle 2 day 1 and cycle 4 day 1. After peripheral blood was drawn into 8 mL Vacutainer Cell Preparation Tubes, PBMCs were isolated by centrifugation and then cryopreserved.

Trimming accounts for 6 bases at V and 2 bases at J, while the number of junction bases matched to no gene is 4. From its cysteine to its phenylalanine, the CDR3 spans 15 amino acids. Only CDR3 DNA remains: 45 bases, in frame from the first base. The germline V gene (reference sequence) sets CDR1 to LNHDA and CDR2 to SQIVND. For this clone: The antigen this receptor binds is unknown. It has no much larger one-base neighbor in the sample; base qualities were not kept.

The Qiagen DNeasy kit was used to extract genomic DNA both from unsorted PBMCs and from the negatively selected CD4+ and CD8+ fractions. Using primers that anneal to V and J segments, immunoSEQ multiplex PCR amplified the TCR beta CDR3 regions. A synthetic immune receptor repertoire was used to minimize amplification bias, and any residual bias was removed computationally once sequencing was done. In the original analysis: Repertoire diversity was quantified as the Shannon entropy index using custom Python scripts. Unsorted, CD4+ and CD8+ repertoires were analyzed separately, except in combined analyses where CD4+ and CD8+ sequences were merged in silico. A clone was considered expanded if an increase in frequency of at least 2-fold after treatment relative to C1D1 was found, and a pseudocount of 0.5 was applied to clones undetected at baseline. Clones with 0 or 1 copy at C1D1 were classified as singleton clones, and clones with 2 or more copies were classified as non-singleton clones. Clones expanded in unsorted samples were annotated as CD4+, CD8+ or unknown by matching protein sequences in sorted samples from the same patient. Wilcoxon tests on paired samples were used to test changes in diversity from C1D1 to C4D1. Here the immuneACCESS table is served through TCRdb, limited to in-frame sequences with V and J called. Missing clones are a known gap in these copies; in checked studies unresolved V genes cover under half, and the rest lacks a known reason. Clone size and the V and J calls come from that table; the DNA yielded D and trimming. The sample yields almost 85,000 clones; approximately 88% were counted once. The top ten clones comprise about 20% of the sample.

The sample here was peripheral blood mononuclear cells (PBMCs), taken at baseline. The receptor chain draws on TRBV19 and TRBJ1-5, with 10 middle bases fitting TRBD1. The source of this sequence is a human donor with classical Hodgkin lymphoma. The CDR3 sequence is CASSKDRGGNQPQHF. The sequenced DNA: TGTGCCAGTAGCAAGGACAGGGGGGGCAATCAGCCCCAGCATTTT.